This T cell receptor (beta chain) stems from a study of shared clonotypes between healthy human individuals. Study in general: Participating donors consisted of a couple of women and a few men aged 18 to 49. General study findings and limits: Of the naive CD4 clonotypes, roughly 5% were shared across a handful of donors. Among donors, clonotype sharing was expected to be affected by sequencing depth. Researchers found naive subsets generally carried larger estimated richness than memory subsets.

TCRdb's table, derived via immunoSEQ multiplex PCR, lists solely in-frame clones and lacks some. The repertoire includes more than 500,000 clones, roughly 95% of them detected once, and about 0.064% sits in the top ten. The CDR3 length is 18 residues. On this clone: Its antigen is not known.

The sequenced sample consisted of naive CD4+ T cells sorted from blood. The subset is: CD45RA+ positively selected. The sequence came from a woman under 40 in good health. The chain joins TRBV21-1 to TRBJ1-5; the D call TRBD1 from the table was never checked on the DNA. TRBV21-1 is a pseudogene locus. The CDR3 loop is CASSNKVRGEKANQPQHF. As DNA, the CDR3 is TGTGCCAGCAGCAATAAGGTCAGGGGCGAGAAGGCCAATCAGCCCCAGCATTTT.